This section outlines one T cell receptor (beta chain) sequence together with its context. This clonotype showed up many times. Its antigen is currently not known. Within one base of it there is no much larger clone, and no base qualities were kept. The sample is drawn from a study of read filtering for tumor transcriptome and immune sequencing (dated by TCRdb to the early 2020s). About the study as a whole: The cohort had around 16 male and 11 to 15 female patients with a mean age of roughly 66 years, ranging from roughly 45 to 85. The study compared TCR repertoires from targeted immune repertoire sequencing and bulk whole-transcriptome sequencing run on the same bone marrow samples. One of the main goals was to work out a read-filtering strategy for immune repertoire data, in particular whether clonotypes backed by only a single read should be removed. Per sample, about 3.5 to 11 million TCR-region mapped reads were obtained with IR-seq, compared with only about 85 to 1,400 with RNA-seq. Under revised international staging, fewer than ten patients fell into R-ISS I, 15 to 20 into R-ISS II and more than five into R-ISS III. After DNase treatment, whole-transcriptome libraries were prepared with the TruSeq RNA Access Library Prep Kit.

TCR libraries were built from roughly 440 ng RNA with the Immunoverse kit, using molecular barcoded adaptors covering alpha/delta and beta/gamma chains. TCR library preparation used the same RNA that was used for transcriptome sequencing. Sequencing of TCR libraries was carried out on an Illumina HiSeq 4000 with 2 x 150 cycles. The published analysis was carried out like this. TCR reads were aligned to human V, D, J and C references and assembled into CDR3 clonotypes with MiXCR, including quality filtering and error correction. The tcR package in R was used to analyze clonotype counts and gene usage diversity. For inspection of raw mapping reads, RNA-seq reads were mapped by STAR aligner version 2.5.3a onto GRCh37 of the human genome. IR-seq fastq files were randomly downsampled with Seqtk 1.3 to test the effect of sequencing depth on detected clonotypes. TCRdb applied fastp at Q25 and MiXCR to the public reads, then kept only in-frame beta chains. For every CDR3 protein sequence, its rows merge into one entry that carries the most common genes and DNA. TCRdb, not the original authors, processed these V and J calls. The sample table shows about 40,000 distinct CDR3 sequences, and around 15% are seen once. Jointly, the top ten make up about 36% of the sample.

Results and caveats for the whole study, not just this receptor: IR-seq captured clonotypes at much higher depth and more reliably than RNA-seq, and smaller IR-seq throughput sufficed to identify most shared clonotypes. Single-read clonotypes made up about 80% of clonotypes but only about 4% of total reads in IR-seq, compared with about 77% of clonotypes and 35% to 55% of reads in RNA-seq. The correlation between IR-seq and RNA-seq shared clonotype proportions rose when single-read clonotypes were removed. Rather than purified T cells, the sorted CD138-negative fraction was a mixed bone marrow immune population.

The CDR3, from cysteine to phenylalanine, totals 15 residues. Only the CDR3 DNA is retained, 45 bases long and in frame from the first base. From the germline V gene (reference sequence), CDR1 is DFQATT and CDR2 is SNEGSKA. The V end gives up 1 base and the J end 5 bases, leaving 9 bases in the junction not matched to a gene. Each patient had bone marrow sampled at the time of active disease. Ficoll-Hypaque density gradient centrifugation was used to isolate bone marrow mononuclear cells. To remove myeloma plasma cells, the cells were labeled with CD138 magnetic microbeads on a MACS separator, and CD138-negative cells were then collected by negative selection. Flow cytometry on an Attune NxT with CD138 antibodies was used to check the purity of the isolated cells. TRIzol reagent was used to extract total RNA, and a NanoDrop spectrophotometer was used to quantify the extracted RNA. Paired RNA-seq and IR-seq were performed on the CD138-negative bone marrow sample of each patient.

The V and J segments used are TRBV20-1 and TRBJ2-7; 9 central bases correspond to TRBD1. What was sequenced was a population of CD138-negative cells sorted from bone marrow. Per the publication, the cell subset or site label means: bone marrow mononuclear cells depleted of CD138+ plasma/myeloma cells by negative magnetic selection. The sequence was obtained from a donor at least 40 years old with multiple myeloma. Here is the DNA: TGCAGTGCTAGAGTTCCGGGACAGGGATCCAACGAGCAGTACTTC. It translates as CSARVPGQGSNEQYF.